Listed below are T cell receptor beta chains from one sample, sequenced in a study of blood T cell repertoires in COVID-19. The data were produced by immunoSEQ multiplex PCR, yet TCRdb's version contains in-frame clones alone and is incomplete. The table has approximately 140,000 clones, roughly 84% seen once; the top ten hold roughly 6.2%. Sequences were obtained from PBMCs or T cells enriched from blood (not recorded which). The receptor set was obtained from a woman aged 45-65 years who had been exposed to COVID-19. CDR3s include the opening cysteine and the closing phenylalanine or tryptophan. A D gene is named only where the DNA matches it firmly. Clone size is not always given. Where it is, it says once, few, many or a class for expanded clones.

>NA|TRBJ2-7|TRBV5-1|TRBD1|15
CASSLAGTGSYEQYF
TGCGCCAGCAGCTTGGCCGGGACAGGGAGTTACGAGCAGTACTTC
>once|TRBJ2-2|TRBV7-6|TRBD2|17
CASSLAHSGRGTGELFF
TGTGCCAGCAGCTTAGCGCATAGCGGGAGAGGGACCGGGGAGCTGTTTTTT
>NA|TRBJ1-2|TRBV5-6|NA|15
CAGGRAEAINYGYTF
TGTGCCGGAGGGCGAGCGGAAGCGATCAACTATGGCTACACCTTC
>NA|TRBJ2-2|TRBV27|TRBD2|23
CASPFGTSAKRRKLEAGTGELFF
TGTGCCAGCCCTTTTGGGACTAGCGCCAAAAGGAGAAAATTGGAAGCAGGAACTGGGGAGCTGTTTTTT
>NA|TRBJ1-2|TRBV19|NA|11
CASSPGSGYTF
TGTGCCAGTAGTCCCGGGAGCGGCTACACCTTC
>NA|TRBJ2-5|TRBV19|TRBD2|16
CASSPGTSGTRETQYF
TGTGCCAGTAGCCCTGGGACTAGCGGGACTAGGGAGACCCAGTACTTC
>NA|TRBJ2-5|TRBV15|NA|17
CATSRGRGRLRQETQYF
TGTGCCACCAGCAGAGGGCGGGGGCGTCTCAGGCAAGAGACCCAGTACTTC
>NA|TRBJ2-7|TRBV18|TRBD2|17
CASSLGLAGTPSDEQYF
TGTGCCAGCTCGCTCGGACTAGCGGGGACCCCCTCCGACGAGCAGTACTTC
>NA|TRBJ1-4|TRBV11-2|NA|15
CASSLWVSGAEKLFF
TGTGCCAGCAGCTTATGGGTTTCAGGGGCTGAAAAACTGTTTTTT
>NA|TRBJ1-2|TRBV5-1|TRBD1|14
CASRDSVSNYGYTF
TGCGCCAGCCGGGACAGCGTTTCTAACTATGGCTACACCTTC
>NA|TRBJ2-7|TRBV10-1|NA|13
CASSEGKRYEQYF
TGCGCCAGCAGTGAGGGTAAGCGCTACGAGCAGTACTTC
>NA|TRBJ1-1|TRBV7-9|TRBD1|15
CASSLPTGVRTEAFF
TGTGCCAGCAGCTTACCCACAGGGGTGAGAACTGAAGCTTTCTTT
>NA|TRBJ1-5|TRBV7-2|TRBD1|15
CASSSTGKSNQPQHF
TGTGCCAGCAGCTCGACAGGGAAAAGCAATCAGCCCCAGCATTTT
>few|TRBJ1-2|TRBV9|NA|14
CASSAGGSSYGYTF
TGTGCCAGCAGCGCAGGCGGGAGTTCCTATGGCTACACCTTC
>NA|TRBJ1-5|TRBV27|NA|10
CASGLQPQHF
TGTGCCAGCGGGCTTCAGCCCCAGCATTTT
>NA|TRBJ1-2|TRBV23-1|NA|16
CASSQSLGGPPRGYTF
TGCGCCAGCAGTCAATCGTTGGGAGGGCCCCCGAGAGGCTACACCTTC
>NA|TRBJ1-5|TRBV10-1|TRBD1|19
CASSERGQESSYSNQPQHF
TGCGCCAGCAGTGAAAGGGGACAGGAGTCCTCCTATAGCAATCAGCCCCAGCATTTT
>many|TRBJ1-2|TRBV5-1|TRBD1|15
CASSLEGQGSDGYTF
TGCGCCAGCAGCTTGGAGGGACAGGGCTCAGATGGCTACACCTTC
>NA|TRBJ1-1|TRBV27|NA|13
CASSRWGETEAFF
TGTGCCAGCAGTCGATGGGGGGAAACTGAAGCTTTCTTT
>once|TRBJ2-2|TRBV6-2/TRBV6-3|TRBD1|15
CASSAPGQGTGELFF
TGTGCCAGCAGTGCACCGGGACAGGGGACCGGGGAGCTGTTTTTT
>few|TRBJ2-7|TRBV27|NA|13
CASKLQGLDEQYF
TGTGCCAGCAAGCTACAGGGATTGGACGAGCAGTACTTC
>NA|TRBJ1-3|TRBV4-1|NA|15
CASSPIGLSGNTIYF
TGCGCCAGCAGCCCCATTGGGCTCTCCGGAAACACCATATATTTT